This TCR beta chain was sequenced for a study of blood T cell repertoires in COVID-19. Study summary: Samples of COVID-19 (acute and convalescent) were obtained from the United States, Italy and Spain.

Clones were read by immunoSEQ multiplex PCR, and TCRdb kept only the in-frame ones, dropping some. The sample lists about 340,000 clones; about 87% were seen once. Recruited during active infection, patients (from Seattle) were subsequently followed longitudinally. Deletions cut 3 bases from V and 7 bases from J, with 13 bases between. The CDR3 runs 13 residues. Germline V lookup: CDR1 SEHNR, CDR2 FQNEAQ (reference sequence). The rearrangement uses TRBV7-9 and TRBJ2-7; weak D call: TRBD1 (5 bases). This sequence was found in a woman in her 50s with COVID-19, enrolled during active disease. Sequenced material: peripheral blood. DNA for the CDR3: TGTGCCAGCAGCTTGCCAACGTCAGGGGAGCAGTACTTC. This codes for CASSLPTSGEQYF.